Presented here are 21 T cell receptor beta chains from one specimen sequenced in a study of regulatory T cells in long-lasting Graves disease. HTBI primers from iRepertoire and Arm-PCR of CDR3 regions yielded the TCR beta libraries. MiXCR was run by TCRdb on the multiplex PCR reads, yielding one entry per CDR3 protein. The sample shows 310,000 or so distinct CDR3 sequences, 20% to 25% of them seen only once. Time point specified: persistent/refractory GD, antithyroid drugs over 5 years with positive TRAb. PBMC RNA served as the TCR library source. The sequenced sample was peripheral blood mononuclear cells (PBMCs), obtained when the disease was refractory, from a patient treated with antithyroid drugs. These receptors came from a female donor with Graves disease.

This clonotype was recorded a few times. The V call is TRBV5-1, the J call TRBJ2-5; 9 bases fit TRBD2. Per the germline V gene, CDR1 is SGHRS and CDR2 is YFSETQ. The CDR3 sequence is 15 residues long. Germline trimming cut 0 bases from V and 5 bases from J; bases unmatched to any gene: 5. The CDR3 sequence: CASSLVAGGPETQYF. The CDR3 DNA reads TGCGCCAGCAGCTTGGTGGCGGGAGGGCCGGAGACCCAGTACTTC.

This clonotype was picked up a small number of times. The chain employs TRBV5-1 and TRBJ2-3, with D possibly being TRBD1 (5 bases). Germline assignment: CDR1 SGHRS and CDR2 YFSETQ. This CDR3 is 14 amino acids long. The V end was cut by 2 bases, the J end by 1 base, with 8 bases between. The CDR3 sequence is CASSFLGGTDTQYF. DNA for the CDR3: TGCGCCAGCAGCTTTTTAGGGGGCACAGATACGCAGTATTTT.

This rearrangement joins TRBV20-1 to TRBJ1-5; 8 nucleotides match TRBD1. Germline CDR1 DFQATT, CDR2 SNEGSKA (reference sequence). Trimming cost V 1 base and J 9 bases; bases outside gene matches: 17. The CDR3 covers 17 residues. CDR3 amino acids: CSARALTDRARMAPQHF. CDR3 nucleotides: TGCAGTGCTAGAGCCCTCACGGACAGGGCAAGAATGGCGCCCCAGCATTTT.

This clonotype has ten or more counts. The V call is TRBV18, the J call TRBJ1-4; 7 bases fit TRBD1. There are 15 residues in the CDR3. With V trimmed by 4 bases and J by 8 bases, 10 bases remained unmatched. CDR1 KGHSH and CDR2 LQKENI come from the germline V gene. The CDR3 sequence: CASSLQTGRGEKLFF. The CDR3 region has the DNA TGTGCCAGCTCACTCCAGACAGGGAGGGGCGAAAAACTGTTTTTT.

There are a few counts of this clonotype. The chain is built from TRBV12-3 or TRBV12-4 and TRBJ2-3; 10 nucleotides agree with TRBD1. The CDR3 extends over 15 amino acids. The V segment lost 6 bases and the J segment 4 bases; nucleotides outside the gene matches: 7. CDR3 amino acids: CASRPPGTGADTQYF. In nucleotides, the CDR3 is TGTGCCAGCAGACCCCCCGGGACAGGGGCAGATACGCAGTATTTT.

The chain has TRBV7-3 and TRBJ2-6, with a weak D call TRBD1 (6 bases). CDR3 size: 16 residues. V was clipped by 5 bases and J by 3 bases, with 14 bases between them. Germline V gene data show CDR1 as SGHTA and CDR2 as FQGTGA. In DNA, the CDR3 is TGTGCCAGCAGCCAATGGGGGCGCGGTGGGGCCAACGTCCTGACTTTC. This sequence encodes CASSQWGRGGANVLTF. Complete variable domain (other parts from reference TRBV7-3 and TRBJ2-6): GAGVSQTPSNKVTEKGKYVELRCDPISGHTALYWYRQSLGQGPEFLIYFQGTGAADDSGLPNDRFFAVRPEGSVSTLKIQRTERGDSAVYLCASSQWGRGGANVLTFGAGSRLTVL.

Only a few counts were recorded for this clonotype. CDR3 residues: CAISEGTSGIYEQYF. Here the CDR3 DNA reads TGTGCCATCAGTGAGGGGACTAGCGGGATCTACGAGCAGTACTTC. The chain carries TRBV10-3 and TRBJ2-7; 13 bases fit TRBD2. Losses at the gene ends were 2 bases for V and 3 bases for J; bases not matched to a gene: 1. The CDR3 covers 15 residues. Germline-derived CDR1 and CDR2 are ENHRY and SYGVKD.

The table lists this clonotype with a few counts. The V gene is TRBV7-2, the J gene TRBJ1-5, with a weak D call TRBD1 (6 bases). There are 15 residues in the CDR3. Germline V lookup: CDR1 SGHTA, CDR2 FQGNSA. V was trimmed by 5 bases and J by 1 base, leaving 12 bases between them. The CDR3 protein is CASSPLTGSNQPQHF. The CDR3 DNA reads as TGTGCCAGCAGCCCCCTAACAGGGAGCAATCAGCCCCAGCATTTT. The full variable domain, with the rest looked up from reference TRBV7-2 and TRBJ1-5, is GAGVSQSPSNKVTEKGKDVELRCDPISGHTALYWYRQSLGQGLEFLIYFQGNSAPDKSGLPSDRFSAERTGGSVSTLTIQRTQQEDSAVYLCASSPLTGSNQPQHFGDGTRLSIL.

V usage is TRBV12-3 or TRBV12-4 and J usage is TRBJ2-7; 7 positions match TRBD2. The CDR3 loop spans 13 amino acids. J gave up 0 bases and V 6 bases, and 2 bases lay outside the gene matches. CDR3 nucleotide sequence: TGTGCCAGCAGCTGGGACTACTCCTACGAGCAGTACTTC. Its translation is CASSWDYSYEQYF.

This clonotype showed up just a few times. This chain links TRBV5-6 with TRBJ2-5, with unresolved D. V lost 4 bases and J 3 bases, leaving 10 bases between the germline ends. The CDR3 is made up of 13 amino acids. Germline V CDR1 and CDR2: SGHDT, YYEEEE. The CDR3 loop reads CASSQYSEETQYF. The CDR3 coding sequence is TGTGCCAGCAGCCAATACTCGGAAGAGACCCAGTACTTC.

This clonotype was seen ten or more times. The DNA of the CDR3 is TGTGCCAGCAGAACACAGGGGAAGGACACTGAAGCTTTCTTT. The encoded protein is CASRTQGKDTEAFF. The chain uses TRBV12-3 or TRBV12-4 and TRBJ1-1; 7 nucleotides agree with TRBD1. The CDR3 runs to 14 residues. V lost 6 bases and J lost 3; bases outside the gene matches: 7.

This clonotype was picked up many times. The genes are TRBV6-2 or TRBV6-3 and TRBJ1-5, with 10 bases lining up with TRBD1. The CDR3 extends over 14 amino acids. V lost 5 bases, J lost 6 bases, and 4 bases stayed unmatched. The germline V gene has CDR1 MNHEY and CDR2 SVGEGT. In DNA form, the CDR3 reads TGTGCCAGCAGTACGACAGGGGGCAGTCAGCCCCAGCATTTT. It encodes CASSTTGGSQPQHF.

In its sample, this clonotype was seen a few times. V is TRBV7-2 and J is TRBJ1-3; no firm D call. Trimming shortened V by 6 bases and J by 1 base, and 10 bases separated the two germline ends. Germline V gives CDR1 SGHTA, CDR2 FQGNSA. This CDR3 is 14 amino acids long. CDR3: CASRRDTSGNTIYF. The CDR3, as DNA: TGTGCCAGCAGGCGTGACACTTCTGGAAACACCATATATTTT.

In this sample, this clonotype turned up a few times. V and J are TRBV28 and TRBJ2-7; 9 bases map to TRBD2. Germline V CDR1 and CDR2: MDHEN, SYDVKM. The CDR3 sequence is 15 residues long. J lost 4 bases, V lost 2 bases, and 6 bases had no gene match. For the CDR3, the DNA is TGTGCCAGCAGTTTAGGGCTAGCGGGAAAATACGAGCAGTACTTC. Translated, it gives CASSLGLAGKYEQYF.

With regard to this clonotype: A much larger clone lies a single base off, so this may be a read error. The missing conserved phenylalanine or tryptophan at the end of this CDR3 makes a read error likely. This chain connects TRBV10-3 to TRBJ1-1; no firm D call. CDR1 ENHRY and CDR2 SYGVKD come from the germline V gene. The CDR3 has 14 amino acids. V was clipped by 1 base and J by 1 base, with 7 bases between them. This chain's CDR3 is CAISELHQNTEAFC. CDR3 nucleotides: TGTGCCATCAGTGAGTTGCACCAGAACACTGAAGCTTTCTGT.

This clonotype was seen a few times. The chain recombines TRBV5-5 with TRBJ2-1; D perhaps matches TRBD2 (5 bases). The CDR3 length is 14 residues. Trimming stripped 4 bases from V and 0 bases from J, with 8 bases between. Germline V gives CDR1 SGHKS, CDR2 YYEKEE (reference sequence). CDR3 in DNA: TGTGCCAGCAGCCGAGGGATCTCCTACAATGAGCAGTTCTTC. This gives the protein CASSRGISYNEQFF.

This clonotype was recorded at least ten times. The CDR3 region is CAISESGVSTNEKLFF. The CDR3 region has the DNA TGTGCCATCAGTGAGTCGGGGGTTTCAACTAATGAAAAACTGTTTTTT. The V and J genes are TRBV10-3 and TRBJ1-4, with D maybe TRBD1 (5 bases). Germline V lookup: CDR1 ENHRY, CDR2 SYGVKD. The CDR3 sequence is 16 residues long. Trimming took 0 bases from V and 0 from J, leaving 8 bases between them.

V is TRBV6-5 and J is TRBJ1-2; D is uncertain. Germline V gene sequence: CDR1 MNHEY, CDR2 SVGAGI. V was pared by 1 base and J by 4 bases, with 10 bases between. This CDR3 region has 14 residues. CDR3 protein: CASSYFYDTYGYTF. The CDR3 DNA follows: TGTGCCAGCAGTTACTTTTATGACACCTATGGCTACACCTTC.

The genes are TRBV5-1 and TRBJ2-7; possibly TRBD1 for D (6 bases). Trimming took off 5 bases at V and 3 bases at J, with 12 bases between the two ends. This CDR3 comprises 13 residues. The germline CDR1 and CDR2 sequences are SGHRS and YFSETQ. The CDR3 DNA is TGCGCCAGCAGATGGGACACTTTCTACGAGCAGTACTTC. Its protein is CASRWDTFYEQYF.

This chain links TRBV3-1 with TRBJ1-1, with a weak D call TRBD1 (5 bases). Germline-derived CDR1 and CDR2 are LGHDT and YNNKEL (reference sequence). V lost 2 bases and J lost 4, with 14 bases in between. The CDR3 covers 15 residues. This CDR3 reads CASSQMAQGGTEAFF. CDR3 coding DNA: TGTGCCAGCAGCCAAATGGCTCAGGGCGGCACTGAAGCTTTCTTT.

This clonotype was observed a few times. The chain recombines TRBV29-1 with TRBJ1-1; unclear D gene. The V gene lost 3 bases and the J gene lost 3 bases, with 11 bases spanning the gap. The CDR3 extends over 13 amino acids. Germline assignment: CDR1 SQVTM and CDR2 ANQGSEA. CDR3 coding DNA: TGCAGCGTTGATGAGGGTGGGGACACTGAAGCTTTCTTT. Translating gives CSVDEGGDTEAFF.